The 24 T cell receptor beta chains below were found in one sample sequenced in a study of shared clonotypes between healthy human individuals. Clones were read by immunoSEQ multiplex PCR, and TCRdb kept only the in-frame ones, dropping some. The repertoire consists of about 1 million clones, with around 75% occurring once and the leading ten covering roughly 1.5%. Material: memory CD4+ T cells sorted from blood. As for subset: CD45RA-negative fraction. These receptor sequences come from a man aged 18 to 35 in good health.

This chain uses TRBV6-1 with TRBJ2-7; possible D gene TRBD2, 6 bases. Trimming removed 10 bases from V and 2 bases from J, with 15 bases in between. CDR1 MNHNS and CDR2 SASEGT come from the germline V gene. The CDR3 covers 13 residues. CDR3 loop: CAIGTELTYEQYF. Here the CDR3 DNA reads TGTGCCATCGGGACTGAACTAACCTACGAGCAGTACTTC.

The chain carries TRBV5-4 and TRBJ2-5; D unresolved. CDR1 is SGHNT, CDR2 YYREEE, per germline (reference sequence). Trimming left V 0 bases short and J 5 bases short, with 11 bases between. This CDR3 is 14 amino acids long. CDR3 protein: CASSLAGVRETQYF. The DNA for the CDR3 is TGTGCCAGCAGCTTGGCCGGTGTCCGCGAGACCCAGTACTTC.

V is TRBV28 and J is TRBJ2-7; TRBD1 agrees at 9 bases. CDR1 and CDR2 from the germline V gene are MDHEN and SYDVKM. The CDR3 is made up of 15 amino acids. J gave up 6 bases and V 7 bases, and 13 bases lay outside the gene matches. The CDR3: CASNPRDREFSEQYF. CDR3 DNA: TGTGCCAGCAATCCCCGGGACAGGGAGTTTTCCGAGCAGTACTTC.

The chain uses TRBV25-1 and TRBJ2-1; TRBD2 might be the D (5 bases). V was trimmed by 5 bases and J by 3 bases, leaving 14 bases between them. In germline, CDR1 is MGHDK, CDR2 SYGVNS. This CDR3 is built from 15 residues. CDR3 residues: CASSPPGGGYNEQFF. In DNA, the CDR3 is TGTGCCAGCAGTCCCCCCGGAGGAGGCTACAATGAGCAGTTCTTC.

The chain employs TRBV19 and TRBJ2-3; 8 nucleotides match TRBD1. The germline V gene encodes CDR1 LNHDA and CDR2 SQIVND (reference sequence). The CDR3 is made up of 15 amino acids. The V and J ends lost 7 bases and 2 bases, in that order; junction bases with no gene match: 8. CDR3 region: CASTSTGAYTDTQYF. The CDR3 coding sequence is TGTGCCAGTACCTCGACAGGGGCTTACACAGATACGCAGTATTTT.

The V call is TRBV20-1, the J call TRBJ2-5, with D perhaps TRBD1 (6 bases). Germline V gene sequence: CDR1 DFQATT, CDR2 SNEGSKA (reference sequence). There are 11 residues in the CDR3. Trimming shortened V by 5 bases and J by 6 bases, and 10 bases separated the two germline ends. The CDR3 DNA reads as TGCAGTGCTTACAGGGAAAAGACCCAGTACTTC. This gives the protein CSAYREKTQYF.

The chain is built from TRBV6-5 and TRBJ2-7; TRBD2 matches at 11 bases. V lost 6 bases to trimming and J lost 6 bases; unmatched junction nucleotides: 10. The CDR3 consists of 15 residues. The germline V gene encodes CDR1 MNHEY and CDR2 SVGAGI. CDR3 DNA sequence: TGTGCCAGCAGCCCCCTCAGGACTAGCGGGTTCGAGCAGTACTTC. This encodes CASSPLRTSGFEQYF.

Of note for this clone: The sample carries other DNA sequences with the same CDR3. The chain has TRBV9 and TRBJ1-5; D perhaps matches TRBD1 (6 bases). The V end was cut by 3 bases, the J end by 1 base, with 11 bases between. This CDR3 is 15 amino acids long. Per germline, CDR1 SGDLS and CDR2 YYNGEE. CDR3 in DNA: TGTGCCAGCAGCGCCGGGGGGGGCAGCAATCAGCCCCAGCATTTT. Translating it yields CASSAGGGSNQPQHF.

The gene calls are TRBV4-1 and TRBJ2-1; D gene ambiguous. The CDR3 spans 16 residues. V was clipped by 0 bases and J by 6 bases, with 15 bases between them. Germline V gives CDR1 MGHRA, CDR2 YSYEKL. CDR3 amino acids: CASSQEWSLQSNEQFF. The CDR3 DNA reads TGCGCCAGCAGCCAAGAATGGAGTCTGCAATCCAATGAGCAGTTCTTC.

This chain joins TRBV11-2 and TRBJ2-3, with D possibly TRBD2 on 7 matching bases. With 2 bases removed from V and 3 bases from J, the gap between germline ends came to 15 bases. CDR1 and CDR2 (germline): SGHAT, FQNNGV. The CDR3 length is 16 residues. CDR3 in amino acids: CASSLTGRASTDTQYF. The CDR3 DNA follows: TGTGCCAGCAGCTTAACAGGGAGGGCCTCGACAGATACGCAGTATTTT.

The V and J genes are TRBV5-6 and TRBJ1-5; D is undetermined. The CDR3 sequence is 15 residues long. V dropped 3 bases and J dropped 1 base, with 11 bases sitting between them. Germline V gives CDR1 SGHDT, CDR2 YYEEEE. The CDR3: CASSWRHGSNQPQHF. The DNA for the CDR3 is TGTGCCAGCAGCTGGCGACATGGCAGCAATCAGCCCCAGCATTTT.

This clone came up a few times. J is TRBJ1-5 and V is TRBV4-1, with D maybe TRBD1 (5 bases). Germline V lookup: CDR1 MGHRA, CDR2 YSYEKL. V was clipped by 0 bases and J by 7 bases, with 16 bases between them. The CDR3 contains 16 residues. In DNA, the CDR3 is TGCGCCAGCAGCCAAGACCGAACAGCAGGGTTCCAGCCCCAGCATTTT. Residues: CASSQDRTAGFQPQHF.

V usage is TRBV5-1 and J usage is TRBJ2-7; D not certain. Germline V gene data show CDR1 as SGHRS and CDR2 as YFSETQ. Trimming pared 3 bases from V and 0 bases from J, leaving 10 bases between. The CDR3 loop spans 14 amino acids. Here the CDR3 DNA reads TGCGCCAGCAGCTCCATGACAAGCTCCTACGAGCAGTACTTC. This codes for CASSSMTSSYEQYF.

The gene calls are TRBV18 and TRBJ1-1, with D uncertain. This CDR3 spans 14 amino acids. Germline V gives CDR1 KGHSH, CDR2 LQKENI. V was trimmed by 2 bases and J by 5 bases, leaving 12 bases between them. The CDR3 is CASSPFPGGTEAFF. In DNA form, the CDR3 reads TGTGCCAGCTCACCATTTCCGGGAGGAACTGAAGCTTTCTTT.

Here the CDR3 DNA reads TGTGCCAGCACCCCCGGCGCCCCAGAGACCCAGTACTTC. Translating it yields CASTPGAPETQYF. The gene calls are TRBV28 and TRBJ2-5; D gene uncertain. V was cut by 7 bases and J by 4 bases, with 13 bases left in between. The length of the CDR3 is 13 residues. Germline lookup yields CDR1 MDHEN and CDR2 SYDVKM.

In the case of this clone: This likely came from a read error, as a far larger clone is one base away. The DNA is left out, because the CDR3 cannot be placed on it with certainty; the CDR3 is given as TCRdb lists it. The chain links TRBV7-9 to TRBJ1-6. The CDR3 region is 15 residues in length, termini included. CDR1 is SEHNR, CDR2 FQNEAQ, per germline (reference sequence). CDR3 amino acids: CASSLVGVGNSPPHF.

This chain connects TRBV10-2 to TRBJ1-1; D is possibly TRBD1 (5 bases). CDR3 length: 14 amino acids. The V end lost 2 bases, the J end lost 1 base, and 8 bases lay between the germline ends. Germline CDR1 reads WSHSY; CDR2 reads SAAADI. CDR3 DNA sequence: TGCGCCAGCAGTGAGGGGGCCCCGAACACTGAAGCTTTCTTT. Protein product: CASSEGAPNTEAFF.

This CDR3 reads CATSRDRAGAREAFF. In nucleotides, the CDR3 is TGTGCCACCAGCAGAGATCGAGCCGGGGCTCGGGAAGCTTTCTTT. The chain combines TRBV15 with TRBJ1-1, with D maybe TRBD1 (5 bases). The germline CDR1 and CDR2 sequences are LNHNV and YYDKDF (reference sequence). There are 15 residues in the CDR3. Trimming removed 0 bases at V and 8 bases at J, with 16 bases between.

The chain recombines TRBV6-5 with TRBJ2-1; D possibly corresponds to TRBD2 (6 bases). Germline CDR1 and CDR2: MNHEY and SVGAGI. With 4 bases removed from V and 4 bases from J, the gap between germline ends came to 14 bases. The CDR3 contains 15 residues. The CDR3 here is CASSSLGGIYNEQFF. DNA for the CDR3: TGTGCCAGCAGTTCCCTGGGAGGCATTTACAATGAGCAGTTCTTC.

This clone was counted once. The chain employs TRBV30 and TRBJ2-1, with 8 bases identical to TRBD2. Germline lookup yields CDR1 GTSNPN and CDR2 SVGIG (reference sequence). The V segment lost 5 bases and the J segment 0 bases; nucleotides outside the gene matches: 15. The CDR3 loop spans 18 amino acids. CDR3 sequence: CAWVKIAGGMSSYNEQFF. The CDR3 DNA reads TGTGCCTGGGTAAAAATTGCGGGAGGCATGAGCTCCTACAATGAGCAGTTCTTC. Full variable domain (rest looked up from reference TRBV30 and TRBJ2-1): SQTIHQWPATLVQPVGSPLSLECTVEGTSNPNLYWYRQAAGRGLQLLFYSVGIGQISSEVPQNLSASRPQDRQFILSSKKLLLSDSGFYLCAWVKIAGGMSSYNEQFFGPGTRLTVL.

V is TRBV6-1 and J is TRBJ2-7; no clear D. This CDR3 has 13 residues. V lost 5 bases to trimming and J lost 3 bases, with 11 bases between them. Germline loops: CDR1 MNHNS, CDR2 SASEGT. In DNA form, the CDR3 reads TGTGCCAGCAGTTCGATTTCAGGCTACGAGCAGTACTTC. As protein: CASSSISGYEQYF.

The J gene is TRBJ2-1, the V gene TRBV11-3, with 7 bases fitting TRBD2. CDR3 size: 13 residues. The V gene's germline CDR1 is SGHNT and CDR2 YENEEA. Unmatched junction bases numbered 4, after V lost 8 bases and J lost 3 bases. In nucleotides, the CDR3 is TGTGCCAGCGGGCTAGCGGACTACAATGAGCAGTTCTTC. This gives the protein CASGLADYNEQFF. Based on the CDR3 plus reference TRBV11-3 and TRBJ2-1, the full variable domain is EAGVVQSPRYKIIEKKQPVAFWCNPISGHNTLYWYLQNLGQGPELLIRYENEEAVDDSQLPKDRFSAERLKGVDSTLKIQPAELGDSAVYLCASGLADYNEQFFGPGTRLTVL.

The chain uses TRBV5-1 and TRBJ2-4, with D tentatively TRBD2 (6 bases). In germline, CDR1 is SGHRS, CDR2 YFSETQ. The CDR3 extends over 13 amino acids. V was cut by 4 bases and J by 4 bases, with 9 bases left in between. This CDR3 reads CASSPGDKNIQYF. CDR3 bases: TGCGCCAGCAGCCCGGGGGATAAAAACATTCAGTACTTC.

As regards this clone: A much bigger clone sits one base away, suggesting this may be a read error. Different DNA sequences within this sample yield the same CDR3. V usage is TRBV19 and J usage is TRBJ1-2, with TRBD1 matching 7 bases. Germline loops: CDR1 LNHDA, CDR2 SQIVND (reference sequence). Unmatched junction bases numbered 1, after V lost 3 bases and J lost 0 bases. The CDR3 totals 14 residues. The CDR3 DNA is TGTGCCAGTAGTATCGGGACAGCTAACTATGGCTACACCTTC. As protein: CASSIGTANYGYTF.